Presented here are 6 T cell receptor beta chains from one specimen sequenced in a study of blood T cell repertoires in COVID-19. Measured with immunoSEQ multiplex PCR; TCRdb has only the in-frame clones, and not every one. The table shows approximately 150,000 clones, with over 80% occurring only once. Input material: peripheral blood. These receptors came from a man aged 45-65 years who had recovered from COVID-19.

As DNA, the CDR3 is TGTGCCAGCAGTTCTCGACAGGGGAATCGCGGCTACACCTTC. It is translated as CASSSRQGNRGYTF. The chain recombines TRBV6-5 with TRBJ1-2; 8 bases map to TRBD1. V lost 4 bases, J lost 8 bases, and 9 bases stayed unmatched. This CDR3 has 14 residues. Germline CDR1 MNHEY, CDR2 SVGAGI.

The chain uses TRBV3-1 (or the pseudogene TRBV3-2) and TRBJ1-2; 9 bases line up with TRBD1. V lost 4 bases and J lost 4; bases outside the gene matches: 4. The CDR3 runs 14 residues. Germline CDR1 LGHDT, CDR2 YNNKEL (reference sequence). DNA of the CDR3: TGTGCCAGCAGCCGTCCGGACAGGGGCTATGGCTACACCTTC. Translation: CASSRPDRGYGYTF.

The CDR3 sequence is CAWSASGVYNEQFF. Written as DNA, the CDR3 is TGTGCCTGGAGTGCTAGCGGGGTATACAATGAGCAGTTCTTC. V gene TRBV30 combines with J gene TRBJ2-1, with 9 bases fitting TRBD2. The CDR3 has 14 amino acids. Germline V gene data show CDR1 as GTSNPN and CDR2 as SVGIG (reference sequence). After removal of 1 base from V and 4 bases from J, the junction contained 2 bases not matched to a gene.

Written as DNA, the CDR3 is TGTGCCAGCAGTGACAGCTACAATGAGCAGTTCTTC. This encodes CASSDSYNEQFF. The J gene is TRBJ2-1, the V gene TRBV2; no definite D call. CDR1 is SNHLY, CDR2 FYNNEI, per germline. Trimming cost V 3 bases and J 3 bases, with 3 bases left between them. The CDR3 runs to 12 residues.

With respect to this clone: The sample carries other DNA sequences with the same CDR3. This chain uses TRBV6-5 with TRBJ1-2; 8 nucleotides align to TRBD1. This CDR3 is 13 amino acids long. The junction had 4 bases not matched to a gene; V was cut back by 6 bases and J by 4 bases. Germline V gene sequence: CDR1 MNHEY, CDR2 SVGAGI. This chain's CDR3 is CASSRQGAYGYTF. For the CDR3, the DNA is TGTGCCAGCAGCCGCCAGGGGGCCTATGGCTACACCTTC.

The J gene is TRBJ2-5, the V gene TRBV3-1 (or the pseudogene TRBV3-2); TRBD2 agrees at 9 bases. The V gene's germline CDR1 is LGHDT and CDR2 YNNKEL (reference sequence). This CDR3 is built from 16 residues. V trimming: 3 bases; J trimming: 5 bases; junction bases outside the gene matches: 10. The CDR3 loop reads CASSQRTGTSRETQYF. CDR3 bases: TGTGCCAGCAGCCAGAGGACCGGGACTAGCAGGGAGACCCAGTACTTC.